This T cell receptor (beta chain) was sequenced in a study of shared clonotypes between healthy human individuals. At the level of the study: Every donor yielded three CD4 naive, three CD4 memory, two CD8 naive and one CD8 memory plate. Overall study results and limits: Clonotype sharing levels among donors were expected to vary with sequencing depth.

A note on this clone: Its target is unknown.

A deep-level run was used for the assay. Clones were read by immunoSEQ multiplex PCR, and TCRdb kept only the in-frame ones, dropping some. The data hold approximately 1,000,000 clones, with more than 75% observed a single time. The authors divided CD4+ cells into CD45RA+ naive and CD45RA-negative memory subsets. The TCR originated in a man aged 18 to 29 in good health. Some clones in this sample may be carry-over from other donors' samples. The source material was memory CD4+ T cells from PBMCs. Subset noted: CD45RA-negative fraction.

The CDR3 sequence is CASESFLKRENTDTQYF. The CDR3 region has the DNA TGTGCCAGCGAATCATTCCTCAAACGGGAGAACACAGATACGCAGTATTTT. V and J are TRBV28 and TRBJ2-3; D perhaps matches TRBD2 (6 bases). V was pared by 8 bases and J by 2 bases, with 23 bases between. CDR3 size: 17 residues. Germline CDR1 MDHEN, CDR2 SYDVKM.